These 23 T cell receptor beta chains were all obtained from the same sample, sequenced in a study of blood T cells in healthy people across ages. A second PCR, run for about 6 to 11 cycles, used a sample-barcoded 5' primer plus a J-beta primer mix. TCRdb redid the calling of the 5' RACE reads with MiXCR, one entry per CDR3 protein. The data hold about 670,000 distinct CDR3 sequences, with 35% to 50% observed a single time. The sequencing input was blood. Every receptor here comes from a man older than 75 in good health.

This clonotype has only a few counts. The V and J genes are TRBV6-2 or TRBV6-3 and TRBJ2-5; D is possibly TRBD2 (5 bases). Germline-derived CDR1 and CDR2 are MNHEY and SVGEGT. Trimming cost V 6 bases and J 5 bases, with 16 bases left between them. CDR3 length equals 14 residues. The CDR3 protein is CASRPRTVLETQYF. The CDR3 DNA follows: TGTGCCAGCAGACCCAGGACTGTCCTTGAGACCCAGTACTTC.

The chain carries TRBV4-1 and TRBJ1-4; no reliable D call. The CDR3 spans 17 residues. V was shortened by 2 bases and J by 0 bases, with 13 bases between the two germline ends. The germline CDR1 and CDR2 sequences are MGHRA and YSYEKL. CDR3 region: CASSQSLSRSTNEKLFF. CDR3 DNA sequence: TGCGCCAGCAGCCAATCCCTCAGCCGATCAACTAATGAAAAACTGTTTTTT.

The table lists this clonotype with a few counts. V usage is TRBV20-1 and J usage is TRBJ2-7; 10 positions match TRBD2. V lost 3 bases, J lost 1 base, and 6 bases stayed unmatched. This CDR3 comprises 15 residues. Germline V gives CDR1 DFQATT, CDR2 SNEGSKA (reference sequence). CDR3 loop: CSARLAGARSYEQYF. For the CDR3, the DNA is TGCAGTGCTAGGCTAGCGGGGGCTCGATCCTACGAGCAGTACTTC.

This clonotype was picked up many times. The V call is TRBV28, the J call TRBJ1-1, with TRBD1 matching over 10 bases. The trim removed 6 bases at V and 6 bases at J, leaving 10 bases unmatched. Germline V lookup: CDR1 MDHEN, CDR2 SYDVKM. The length of the CDR3 is 15 residues. CDR3 sequence: CASSPTIGTGAEAFF. CDR3 bases: TGTGCCAGCAGCCCCACGATTGGGACAGGGGCTGAAGCTTTCTTT. The full variable domain, with the rest looked up from reference TRBV28 and TRBJ1-1, is DVKVTQSSRYLVKRTGEKVFLECVQDMDHENMFWYRQDPGLGLRLIYFSYDVKMKEKGDIPEGYSVSREKKERFSLILESASTNQTSMYLCASSPTIGTGAEAFFGQGTRLTVV.

This clonotype appeared a few times. The CDR3 coding sequence is TGCGCCAGCAGACCAGACAGGGCCGGAACCTACGAGCAGTACTTC. Its protein product is CASRPDRAGTYEQYF. The chain has TRBV10-2 and TRBJ2-7, with 7 nucleotides matching TRBD1. The CDR3 has 15 residues. The germline V gene encodes CDR1 WSHSY and CDR2 SAAADI. With V trimmed by 6 bases and J by 2 bases, 10 bases remained unmatched.

This clonotype turned up a few times. This sequence joins TRBV6-2 or TRBV6-3 and TRBJ2-7; D gene ambiguous. The CDR3 length is 12 residues. Germline CDR1 reads MNHEY; CDR2 reads SVGEGT. V was clipped by 2 bases and J by 5 bases, with 7 bases between them. CDR3 residues: CASSYPRNEQYF. As DNA, the CDR3 is TGTGCCAGCAGTTACCCCAGGAACGAGCAGTACTTC.

The chain carries TRBV30 and TRBJ1-2, with 8 bases lining up with TRBD1. Germline loops: CDR1 GTSNPN, CDR2 SVGIG (reference sequence). This CDR3 contains 16 residues. The J segment lost 5 bases and the V segment lost 4 bases, leaving 15 bases of the junction unmatched. The CDR3 nucleotides are TGTGCCTGGAATAAACCCCGTCGGCAGGGGGCTTATGGCTACACCTTC. Translating gives CAWNKPRRQGAYGYTF.

This clonotype was observed a few times. The V and J genes are TRBV2 and TRBJ2-1; 9 bases map to TRBD1. There are 14 residues in the CDR3. J gave up 7 bases and V 8 bases, and 9 bases lay outside the gene matches. Germline V lookup: CDR1 SNHLY, CDR2 FYNNEI. CDR3: CASRTGDVENEQFF. CDR3 DNA: TGTGCCAGCCGGACAGGGGATGTGGAAAATGAGCAGTTCTTC.

The chain uses TRBV20-1 and TRBJ1-1; 9 bases align to TRBD1. From germline, CDR1 is DFQATT and CDR2 SNEGSKA (reference sequence). The CDR3 is 14 amino acids. V lost 2 bases, J lost 5 bases, and 6 bases stayed unmatched. The CDR3 DNA sequence: TGCAGTGCTAGACGGGACAGGGCTATGACTGAAGCTTTCTTT. This encodes CSARRDRAMTEAFF.

The chain combines TRBV2 with TRBJ2-7, with D possibly being TRBD1 (6 bases). The V and J ends lost 4 bases and 12 bases respectively, with 19 bases between them. CDR3 length: 13 amino acids. Germline V CDR1 and CDR2: SNHLY, FYNNEI. The CDR3 nucleotides are TGTGCCAGCAGTGGTAACCGGGACACTGGAGGGTACTTC. Translating it yields CASSGNRDTGGYF.

This clonotype was found a few times. The chain joins TRBV3-1 to TRBJ1-6, with D hard to call. The V end was cut by 3 bases, the J end by 7 bases, with 19 bases between. There are 17 residues in the CDR3. CDR1 and CDR2 from the germline V gene are LGHDT and YNNKEL (reference sequence). DNA for the CDR3: TGTGCCAGCAGCCATGCGGCTCGGACTCGAAACAATTCACCCCTCCACTTT. Amino acids: CASSHAARTRNNSPLHF. Together with reference TRBV3-1 and TRBJ1-6, the CDR3 gives the full variable domain: DTAVSQTPKYLVTQMGNDKSIKCEQNLGHDTMYWYKQDSKKFLKIMFSYNNKELIINETVPNRFSPKSPDKAHLNLHINSLELGDSAVYFCASSHAARTRNNSPLHFGNGTRLTVT.

The chain recombines TRBV7-2 with TRBJ2-5; TRBD2 matches at 9 bases. The germline gives CDR1 SGHTA, CDR2 FQGNSA. The V gene end was trimmed by 1 base and the J gene end by 0 bases; junction bases not matched to a gene: 3. This CDR3 is built from 16 residues. The CDR3 is CASSLGLAGYQETQYF. The CDR3 DNA reads as TGTGCCAGCAGCTTAGGGCTAGCGGGGTACCAAGAGACCCAGTACTTC.

This chain joins TRBV29-1 and TRBJ2-7; 9 bases fit TRBD1. J lost 5 bases, V lost 6 bases, and 11 bases had no gene match. Germline V lookup: CDR1 SQVTM, CDR2 ANQGSEA. The CDR3 consists of 14 residues. The CDR3 coding sequence is TGCAGCGTCGCCAGGACAGGGGATCGAGACGAGCAGTACTTC. It is translated as CSVARTGDRDEQYF.

This clonotype occurred many times. The chain recombines TRBV6-2 or TRBV6-3 with TRBJ2-5, with 8 positions matching TRBD1. There are 12 residues in the CDR3. V dropped 5 bases and J dropped 13; count of bases not matched to a gene: 9. Germline assignment: CDR1 MNHEY and CDR2 SVGEGT. In nucleotides, the CDR3 is TGTGCCAGCAGTACAGACAGGGGCCCCAGGTACTTC. This encodes CASSTDRGPRYF.

The J gene is TRBJ2-3, the V gene TRBV6-5, with D possibly matching TRBD2 (5 bases). CDR1 and CDR2 from the germline V gene are MNHEY and SVGAGI. V was clipped by 2 bases and J by 3 bases, with 9 bases between them. The CDR3 is made up of 14 amino acids. The CDR3 is CASSYGEGTDTQYF. The DNA of the CDR3 is TGTGCCAGCAGTTACGGCGAGGGTACAGATACGCAGTATTTT.

V is TRBV7-2 and J is TRBJ2-7; D unresolved. The CDR3 has 17 residues. Germline values: CDR1 SGHTA, CDR2 FQGNSA. V dropped 5 bases and J dropped 0 bases, with 20 bases sitting between them. The CDR3 coding sequence is TGTGCCAGCAGCCCGAAACCGGCCGTTCTAACCTCCTACGAGCAGTACTTC. Translated: CASSPKPAVLTSYEQYF.

The genes are TRBV20-1 and TRBJ2-7; 7 bases agree with TRBD2. Germline V lookup: CDR1 DFQATT, CDR2 SNEGSKA (reference sequence). The CDR3 totals 13 residues. V lost 5 bases to trimming and J lost 11 bases; unmatched junction nucleotides: 15. CDR3 DNA: TGCAGTGCTCAACGGGGGGACTTCCCCGTAGAGTACTTC. Protein sequence: CSAQRGDFPVEYF.

V is TRBV3-1 and J is TRBJ2-6; perhaps TRBD2 as D (6 bases). CDR1 LGHDT and CDR2 YNNKEL come from the germline V gene (reference sequence). The CDR3 sequence is 16 residues long. The V end lost 1 base, the J end lost 4 bases, and 11 bases lay between the germline ends. The CDR3 DNA is TGTGCCAGCAGCCAAGGTGGAGGGGTCGGGGCCAACGTCCTGACTTTC. Amino acid sequence: CASSQGGGVGANVLTF.

About this clonotype: One end of the junction fails to match germline, which may point to a read error. The chain couples TRBV7-2 to TRBJ2-4; D remains ambiguous. The tail of the sequence fits TRBJ2-7 better, so the J call may be wrong. This CDR3 is built from 15 residues. CDR1 is SGHTA and CDR2 is FQGNSA in the germline V gene. CDR3 in DNA: TGTGCCGGCAGCTTAGGTTCTGAGGCGGCCTACGAGCAGTACTTC. It is translated as CAGSLGSEAAYEQYF.

V gene TRBV10-2 combines with J gene TRBJ2-1; 9 positions match TRBD1. CDR1 is WSHSY, CDR2 SAAADI, per germline. V lost 6 bases, J lost 3 bases, and 6 bases stayed unmatched. The CDR3 is 15 residues long. The CDR3 sequence: CASRPTGGHYNEQFF. The CDR3, as DNA: TGCGCCAGCAGGCCGACAGGGGGTCACTACAATGAGCAGTTCTTC.

This clonotype was counted a few times. CDR3 sequence: CASSQVGVTVAFF. The CDR3 DNA is TGTGCCAGCAGCCAAGTCGGGGTAACGGTAGCTTTCTTT. The chain couples TRBV14 to TRBJ1-1; D is uncertain. Germline lookup yields CDR1 SGHDN and CDR2 FVKESK. There are 13 residues in the CDR3. Trimming cost V 1 base and J 10 bases, with 13 bases left between them.

The chain carries TRBV30 and TRBJ2-1; no firm D call. Germline lookup yields CDR1 GTSNPN and CDR2 SVGIG (reference sequence). Trimming left V 0 bases short and J 6 bases short, with 12 bases between. The CDR3 loop spans 14 amino acids. This chain's CDR3 is CAWSVGASGNEQFF. CDR3 DNA sequence: TGTGCCTGGAGTGTAGGAGCGTCGGGCAATGAGCAGTTCTTC.

The chain is built from TRBV28 and TRBJ1-2; D is ambiguous. CDR1 is MDHEN, CDR2 SYDVKM, per germline. Between the trimmed V and J ends, which lost 2 bases and 2 bases, there was a span of 12 bases. The CDR3 spans 15 residues. In DNA form, the CDR3 reads TGTGCCAGCAGTTTAGCCGGACCGTTAAACTATGGCTACACCTTC. It specifies CASSLAGPLNYGYTF.